This is a list of T cell receptor beta chains from one sample in a study of CD8+CD57+ T cells in acquired aplastic anemia. TCRdb passed the reads through MiXCR, listing each CDR3 protein once. The data show under 500,000 distinct CDR3 sequences, around 33% seen once. Sequencing was done on a sample of sorted CD4+, CD8+, or CD8+CD57+ T cells (not recorded which) from PBMCs. The receptors here all came from a human donor with aplastic anemia. CDR3s include the opening cysteine and the closing phenylalanine or tryptophan. Each record gives: V gene, D gene, J gene, clone size, CDR3 DNA, CDR3 protein. A D gene is named only where the DNA matches it firmly. Not all rows give a size; the values are once, few, many and, for expanded clones, a class.

TRBV24-1,-,TRBJ1-2,many,TGTGCCACCTCCCGTGGACCGGGGGGAGGCTACACCTTC,CATSRGPGGGYTF
TRBV9,TRBD2,TRBJ2-1,-,TGTGCCAGCAGCGTAGGCAGCGGGGGGTACAATGAGCAGTTCTTC,CASSVGSGGYNEQFF
TRBV19,-,TRBJ1-2,-,TGTGCCAGTAGTATGGTAGACCTGAGGGACTATGGCTACACCTTC,CASSMVDLRDYGYTF
TRBV20-1,-,TRBJ1-6,many,TGCAGTGCTGGAACCGGGACATCTAATTCACCCCTCCACTTT,CSAGTGTSNSPLHF
TRBV10-1,TRBD1,TRBJ2-4,-,TGCGCCAGCAAACTAAGGACAGGGGACAAAGACATTCAGTACTTC,CASKLRTGDKDIQYF
TRBV4-1,-,TRBJ1-2,-,TGCGCCAGCAGCCAAGAGGCAGGGTCTCTTTCCTATGGCTACACCTTC,CASSQEAGSLSYGYTF
TRBV7-3,TRBD2,TRBJ2-1,-,TGTGCCAGCAGCTTAATCGGGGGGGACAATGAGCAGTTCTTC,CASSLIGGDNEQFF
TRBV25-1,TRBD1,TRBJ1-2,few,TGTGCCAGCAGCGTTACCGGGACAGGACTGGGAGGTGGCTACACCTTC,CASSVTGTGLGGGYTF
TRBV19,TRBD1,TRBJ1-2,few,TGTGCCAGTAGTATTTATAAGCAGGGGGCTCCTGGCTACACCTTC,CASSIYKQGAPGYTF
TRBV10-3,TRBD2,TRBJ2-5,-,TGTGCCATCAAACCGGGACTAGCGGGAGAGACCCAGTACTTC,CAIKPGLAGETQYF
TRBV2,-,TRBJ1-1,many,TGTGCCAGCAGAATAGAGAGGGGGACTGAAGCTTTCTTT,CASRIERGTEAFF
TRBV9,-,TRBJ1-5,-,TGTGCCAGCAGCCCCCGGACAGCAAATCAGCCCCAGCATTTT,CASSPRTANQPQHF
TRBV19,-,TRBJ1-4,many,TGTGCCAGTAGTTCACGACAGGCGACACATGAAAAACTGTTTTTT,CASSSRQATHEKLFF
TRBV25-1,-,TRBJ1-2,many,TGTGCCAGCAGTGACTTCTATGGCTACACCTTC,CASSDFYGYTF
TRBV15,-,TRBJ1-1,-,TGTGCCACCAGCAGAGATAATTGTGGGGGGACGAACACTGAAGCTTTCTTT,CATSRDNCGGTNTEAFF
TRBV2,-,TRBJ1-1,-,TGTGCCAGCAGGCGGAGTCACTTCCCGAACACTGAAGCTTTCTTT,CASRRSHFPNTEAFF
TRBV15,-,TRBJ1-4,-,TGTGCCACCAACCCGGGGCTGGATAATGAAAAACTGTTTTTT,CATNPGLDNEKLFF
TRBV2,-,TRBJ2-1,-,TGTGCCAGCACGAGAGCCAATGAGCAGTTCTTC,CASTRANEQFF
TRBV12-3/TRBV12-4,-,TRBJ1-2,many,TGTGCCAGCAGTTTATTGGCAGGGGAGCATGGCTACACCTTC,CASSLLAGEHGYTF
TRBV20-1,-,TRBJ1-1,few,TGCAGTGCCAGACAGATTATGAACACTGAAGCTTTCTTT,CSARQIMNTEAFF
TRBV6-2/TRBV6-3,-,TRBJ2-7,few,TGTGCCAGCAGCTATCCAGTTTACGAGCAGTACTTC,CASSYPVYEQYF
TRBV7-8,TRBD1,TRBJ1-6,many,TGTGCCAGCAGCGTAACAGGGGGGGACTCACCCCTCCACTTT,CASSVTGGDSPLHF
TRBV29-1,-,TRBJ2-7,-,TGCAGCGTTGTAAGGGACAACTACGAGCAGTACTTC,CSVVRDNYEQYF
TRBV20-1,-,TRBJ2-5,-,TGCAGTGCCCGAGGTCTCAAGGGGGGGGAACAAGAGACCCAGTACTTC,CSARGLKGGEQETQYF
TRBV2,-,TRBJ2-1,few,TGTGCCAGCTCTGCCGGGACTTTGGGGCGGGATGAGCAGTTCTTC,CASSAGTLGRDEQFF
TRBV24-1,TRBD1,TRBJ2-7,-,TGTGCCACCAGTGAAACCGGGACAGGGGGCGACGAGCAGTACTTC,CATSETGTGGDEQYF
TRBV5-5,TRBD1,TRBJ2-7,few,TGTGCCAGCAGCTTGCCGGGACAGGGATACTACGAGCAGTACTTC,CASSLPGQGYYEQYF
TRBV6-1,-,TRBJ1-6,-,TGTGCCAGCAGTGAACGGGGACACCAGTTGTCACCCCTCCACTTT,CASSERGHQLSPLHF
TRBV10-2,TRBD1,TRBJ2-3,-,TGCGCCAGCAGGACGACAGGGGGCGCGGGTACTAGCACATATACGCAGTATTTT,CASRTTGGAGTSTYTQYF
TRBV7-2,TRBD1,TRBJ1-2,many,TGTGCCAGCAGCCTGAGGGGACAGGGCACCAACTATGGCTACACCTTC,CASSLRGQGTNYGYTF
TRBV6-1,TRBD2,TRBJ2-7,few,TGTGCCAGCAGCCGCGGGGGGGAGACCTACGAGCAGTACTTC,CASSRGGETYEQYF
TRBV7-2,TRBD1,TRBJ1-6,many,TGTGCCAGCAGCCCAGAGGGACAGGGTCAATCACCCCTCCACTTT,CASSPEGQGQSPLHF
TRBV28,-,TRBJ2-3,-,TGTGCCAGCAGCCGAGCCGGGACTAGCACAGATACGCAGTATTTT,CASSRAGTSTDTQYF
TRBV2,-,TRBJ1-2,many,TGTGCCAGCAGTGAGAGTTCGCGACTCTACACCTTC,CASSESSRLYTF
TRBV10-3,-,TRBJ2-7,-,TGTGCCAGCAGTTACTCGGCAGCAACCTACGAGCAGTACTTC,CASSYSAATYEQYF
TRBV2,TRBD2,TRBJ2-7,many,TGTGCCAGCAGTTCCCTAGCGGATAGCTCCTACGAGCAGTACTTC,CASSSLADSSYEQYF
TRBV10-3,-,TRBJ1-2,-,TGTGCCATCAGTGGCCCTTGGGGGCACACCAGTTGGTATGGCTACACCTTC,CAISGPWGHTSWYGYTF
TRBV2,TRBD1,TRBJ2-5,-,TGTGCCAGCATTATGACAGGGGGCAAAGAGACCCAGTACTTC,CASIMTGGKETQYF
TRBV20-1,-,TRBJ1-6,few,TGCAGTGCTAGCAAAGTAGTCAGGTCGAGCTCCTATAATTCACCCCTCCACTTT,CSASKVVRSSSYNSPLHF
TRBV19,-,TRBJ1-4,-,TGTGCCAGTCTGGAACGGGTTAATGAAAAACTGTTTTTT,CASLERVNEKLFF
TRBV15,-,TRBJ2-5,-,TGCGCCACCAGCAGGGCGGGTAGCGGTGGGACCCAGTACTTC,CATSRAGSGGTQYF
TRBV10-3,-,TRBJ1-1,many,TGTGCCACCAACGAGGATTTGAACACTGAAGCTTTCTTT,CATNEDLNTEAFF
TRBV7-2,-,TRBJ1-1,many,TGTGCCAGCAGCTCTGCTCGGGTTGAAGCTTTCTTT,CASSSARVEAFF
TRBV4-1,-,TRBJ1-2,-,TGCGCCAGCAGCCAAGCGCAGGGGACTTTCGATGGCTACACCTTC,CASSQAQGTFDGYTF